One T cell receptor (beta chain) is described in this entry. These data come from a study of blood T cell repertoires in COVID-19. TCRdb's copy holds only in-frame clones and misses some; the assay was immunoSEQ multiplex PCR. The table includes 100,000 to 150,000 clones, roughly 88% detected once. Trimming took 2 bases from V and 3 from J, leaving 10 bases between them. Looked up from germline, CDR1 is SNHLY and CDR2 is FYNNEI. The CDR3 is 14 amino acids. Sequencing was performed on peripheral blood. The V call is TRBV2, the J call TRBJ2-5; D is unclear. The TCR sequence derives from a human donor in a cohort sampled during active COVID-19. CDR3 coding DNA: TGTGCCAGCAGTGAACGATGGAGAAAAGAGACCCAGTACTTC. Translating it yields CASSERWRKETQYF.